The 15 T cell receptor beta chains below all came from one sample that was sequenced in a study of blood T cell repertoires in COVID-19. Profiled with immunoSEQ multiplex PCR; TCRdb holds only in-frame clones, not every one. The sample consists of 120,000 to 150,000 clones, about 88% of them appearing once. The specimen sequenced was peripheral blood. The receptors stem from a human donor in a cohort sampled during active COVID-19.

The CDR3 spells CASNPPGQRIYEQYF. The DNA for the CDR3 is TGTGCCAGCAACCCCCCGGGACAGAGAATTTACGAGCAGTACTTC. J is TRBJ2-7 and V is TRBV5-5, with 7 bases matching TRBD1. The ends lost 6 bases at V and 4 bases at J; junction bases unmatched: 13. This CDR3 spans 15 amino acids. The V gene's germline CDR1 is SGHKS and CDR2 YYEKEE (reference sequence). The full variable domain, with the rest looked up from reference TRBV5-5 and TRBJ2-7, is DAGVTQSPTHLIKTRGQQVTLRCSPISGHKSVSWYQQVLGQGPQFIFQYYEKEERGRGNFPDRFSARQFPNYSSELNVNALLLGDSALYLCASNPPGQRIYEQYFGPGTRLTVT.

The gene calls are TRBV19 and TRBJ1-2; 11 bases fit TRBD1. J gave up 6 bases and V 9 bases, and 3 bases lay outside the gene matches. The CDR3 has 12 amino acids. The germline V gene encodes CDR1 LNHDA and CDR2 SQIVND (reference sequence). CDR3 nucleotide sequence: TGTGCCAGCGGACAGGGGGCAGATGGCTACACCTTC. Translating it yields CASGQGADGYTF.

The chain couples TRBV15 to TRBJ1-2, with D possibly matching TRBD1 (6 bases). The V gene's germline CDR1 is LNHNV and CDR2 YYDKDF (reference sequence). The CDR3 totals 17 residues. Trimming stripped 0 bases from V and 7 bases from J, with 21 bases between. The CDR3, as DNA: TGTGCCACCAGCAGAGACTCAGGACAGATACGCCGGGGTGGCTACACCTTC. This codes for CATSRDSGQIRRGGYTF.

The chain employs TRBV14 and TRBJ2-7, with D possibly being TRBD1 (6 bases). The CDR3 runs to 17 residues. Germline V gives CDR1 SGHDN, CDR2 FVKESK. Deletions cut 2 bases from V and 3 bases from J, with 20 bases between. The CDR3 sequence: CASSQSPGFEQGYEQYF. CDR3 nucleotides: TGTGCCAGCAGCCAATCCCCAGGCTTCGAACAGGGCTACGAGCAGTACTTC.

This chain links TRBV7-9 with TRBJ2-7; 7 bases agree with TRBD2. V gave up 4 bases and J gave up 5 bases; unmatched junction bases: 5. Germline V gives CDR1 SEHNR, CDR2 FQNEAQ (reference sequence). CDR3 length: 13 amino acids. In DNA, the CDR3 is TGTGCCAGCAGCTCCTGGGGGGGGAACGAGCAGTACTTC. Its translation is CASSSWGGNEQYF. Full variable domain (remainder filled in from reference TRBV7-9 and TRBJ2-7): DTGVSQNPRHKITKRGQNVTFRCDPISEHNRLYWYRQTLGQGPEFLTYFQNEAQLEKSRLLSDRFSAERPKGSFSTLEIQRTEQGDSAMYLCASSSWGGNEQYFGPGTRLTVT.

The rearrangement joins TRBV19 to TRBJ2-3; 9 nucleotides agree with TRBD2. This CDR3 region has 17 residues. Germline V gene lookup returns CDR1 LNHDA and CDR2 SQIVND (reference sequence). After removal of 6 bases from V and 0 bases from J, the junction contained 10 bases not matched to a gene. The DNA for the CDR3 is TGTGCCAGTAGCCCCACGCGAACTAGCGGGAGCACAGATACGCAGTATTTT. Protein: CASSPTRTSGSTDTQYF.

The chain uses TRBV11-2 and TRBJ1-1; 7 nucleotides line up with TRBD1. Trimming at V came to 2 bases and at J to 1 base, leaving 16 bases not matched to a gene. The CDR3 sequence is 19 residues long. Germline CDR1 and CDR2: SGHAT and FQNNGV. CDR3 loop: CASSLIPQWAGGENTEAFF. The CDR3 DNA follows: TGTGCCAGCAGCTTAATCCCCCAATGGGCAGGGGGAGAGAACACTGAAGCTTTCTTT.

CDR3 nucleotide sequence: TGTGCCAGCAGCTCTCCCCTCGAACTCGGTTCCACAGATACGCAGTATTTT. This sequence encodes CASSSPLELGSTDTQYF. The genes are TRBV7-9 and TRBJ2-3; D call uncertain. The V gene lost 4 bases and the J gene lost 2 bases, with 19 bases spanning the gap. The germline V gene has CDR1 SEHNR and CDR2 FQNEAQ (reference sequence). The CDR3 is 17 residues long. The full variable domain, rest sourced from reference TRBV7-9 and TRBJ2-3, is DTGVSQNPRHKITKRGQNVTFRCDPISEHNRLYWYRQTLGQGPEFLTYFQNEAQLEKSRLLSDRFSAERPKGSFSTLEIQRTEQGDSAMYLCASSSPLELGSTDTQYFGPGTRLTVL.

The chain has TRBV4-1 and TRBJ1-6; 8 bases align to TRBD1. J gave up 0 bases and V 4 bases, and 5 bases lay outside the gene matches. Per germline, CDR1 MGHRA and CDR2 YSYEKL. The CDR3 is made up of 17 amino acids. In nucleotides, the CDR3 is TGCGCCAGCAGCCCAAGGACAGGGAGCTCCTATAATTCACCCCTCCACTTT. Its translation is CASSPRTGSSYNSPLHF.

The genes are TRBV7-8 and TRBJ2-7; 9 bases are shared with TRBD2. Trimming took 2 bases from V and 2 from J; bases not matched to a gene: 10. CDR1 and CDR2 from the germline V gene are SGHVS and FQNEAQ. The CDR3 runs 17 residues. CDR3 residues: CASSLMSGGPRAYEQYF. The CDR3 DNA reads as TGTGCCAGCAGCTTAATGAGCGGGGGGCCTAGGGCCTACGAGCAGTACTTC.

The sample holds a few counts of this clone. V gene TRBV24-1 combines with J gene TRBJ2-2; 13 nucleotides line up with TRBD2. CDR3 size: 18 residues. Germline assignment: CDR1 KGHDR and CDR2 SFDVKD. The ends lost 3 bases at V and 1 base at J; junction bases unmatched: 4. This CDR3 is CATSDIRTSGRNTGELFF. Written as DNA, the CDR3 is TGTGCCACCAGTGATATCAGGACTAGCGGGAGGAACACCGGGGAGCTGTTTTTT.

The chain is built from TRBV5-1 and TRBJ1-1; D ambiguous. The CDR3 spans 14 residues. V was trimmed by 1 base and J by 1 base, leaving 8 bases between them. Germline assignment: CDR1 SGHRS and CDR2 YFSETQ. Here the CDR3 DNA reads TGCGCCAGCAGCTTGCAGAACGAGAACACTGAAGCTTTCTTT. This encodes CASSLQNENTEAFF. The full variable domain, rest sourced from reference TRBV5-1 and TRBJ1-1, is KAGVTQTPRYLIKTRGQQVTLSCSPISGHRSVSWYQQTPGQGLQFLFEYFSETQRNKGNFPGRFSGRQFSNSRSEMNVSTLELGDSALYLCASSLQNENTEAFFGQGTRLTVV.

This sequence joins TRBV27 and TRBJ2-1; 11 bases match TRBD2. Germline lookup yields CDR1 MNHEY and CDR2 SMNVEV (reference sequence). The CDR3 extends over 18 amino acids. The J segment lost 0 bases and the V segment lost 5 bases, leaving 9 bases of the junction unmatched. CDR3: CASSLRTSGQSSYNEQFF. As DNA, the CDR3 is TGTGCCAGCAGTCTGAGGACTAGCGGGCAAAGCTCCTACAATGAGCAGTTCTTC.

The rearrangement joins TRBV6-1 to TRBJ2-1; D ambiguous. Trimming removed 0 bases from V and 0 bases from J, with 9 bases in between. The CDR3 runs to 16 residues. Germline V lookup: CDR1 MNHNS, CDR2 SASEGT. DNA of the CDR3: TGTGCCAGCAGTGAAGCGGGCCAGAACTCCTACAATGAGCAGTTCTTC. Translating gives CASSEAGQNSYNEQFF.

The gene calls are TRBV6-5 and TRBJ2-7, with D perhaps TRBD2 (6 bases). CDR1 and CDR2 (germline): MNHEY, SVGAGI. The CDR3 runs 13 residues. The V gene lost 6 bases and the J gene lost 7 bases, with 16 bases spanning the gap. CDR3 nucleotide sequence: TGTGCCAGCAGCCCCTCTACGACTAGGGAGCAGTACTTC. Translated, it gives CASSPSTTREQYF.